This T cell receptor beta chain is drawn from a study of CD8 T cells in Susac syndrome. The CDR3 consists of 13 residues. CDR1 KGHSY and CDR2 FQNENV come from the germline V gene. V was clipped by 4 bases and J by 6 bases, with 12 bases between them. RNA was extracted with the RNeasy kit, and a quantity of roughly 0.45 to 1 ug was reverse transcribed using random hexamers. Each CDR3 protein gets one entry after TCRdb re-called the immunoSEQ multiplex PCR reads with MiXCR. The sample has about 120,000 distinct CDR3 sequences, 94% seen once. This sequence originates from a human donor in good health. This chain joins TRBV16 and TRBJ1-1; D is perhaps TRBD1 (5 bases). Sequencing used CD4+ T cells from PBMCs. The CDR3 DNA reads as TGTGCCAGCAGCCCGTTAATCAGGGCTGAAGCTTTCTTT. Protein sequence: CASSPLIRAEAFF.